This T cell receptor beta chain was captured in a study of shared T cell receptors in the human thymus. This clone is a singleton in its sample. Between the trimmed V and J ends, which lost 2 bases and 0 bases, there was a span of 11 bases. Germline V CDR1 and CDR2: MNHEY, SMNVEV (reference sequence). The CDR3 is made up of 16 amino acids. Libraries were prepared by immunoSEQ multiplex PCR; TCRdb keeps only in-frame clonotypes and omits some of them. The table has roughly 660,000 clones, 70% to 90% seen once. These sequences were also reported in another study, on human thymus T cells.

This rearrangement joins TRBV27 to TRBJ1-5; D uncertain. This clonotype was sampled from a boy under two years old with a congenital heart defect. Sequenced sample: thymocytes. The CDR3 region has the DNA TGTGCCAGCAGTTTAAGTTCCGGGGTTAGCAATCAGCCCCAGCATTTT. This translates into CASSLSSGVSNQPQHF.